A single TCR beta chain is shown here with its context. Its antigen is unidentified. This specimen belongs to a study of OX40 agonist ivuxolimab in advanced cancers. Study at large: The patients' treatment was ivuxolimab, an agonistic anti-OX40 (CD134) antibody. The patients received ivuxolimab by intravenous route every 2 weeks at 0.01 to 10 mg/kg. The group had a mean age of about 60 years, ranged from about 20 to 85, and was 75% to 85% male.

Findings of the study overall: Within 6 weeks, CD4+ and CD8+ blood T cells expanded clonally at 0.1 to 3.0 mg/kg.

This table comes from immunoSEQ multiplex PCR, and its TCRdb copy is limited to in-frame clones, with some not included. The data contain roughly 75,000 clones, around 90% of them singletons. Sequenced here: CD4+ or CD8+ T cells sorted from blood, sampled in a trial of the OX40 agonist ivuxolimab. The TCR originated in an adult with an advanced solid tumor such as melanoma, head and neck, liver or kidney cancer.

The CDR3, as DNA: TGTGCCAGCAGCGTAGACACCGGGACAGTAACAGATACGCAGTATTTT. Translation gives CASSVDTGTVTDTQYF. The chain recombines TRBV9 with TRBJ2-3, with TRBD1 matching 7 bases. V lost 0 bases, J lost 3 bases, and 7 bases stayed unmatched. The CDR3 is 16 residues long. Germline CDR1 SGDLS, CDR2 YYNGEE.